The T cell receptor beta chain described here comes from a study of blood T cell repertoires in COVID-19. There are 10 residues in the CDR3. Germline V gene lookup returns CDR1 SQVTM and CDR2 ANQGSEA. V was cut by 4 bases and J by 5 bases, with 4 bases left in between. Participants came from about 23 US areas, aged roughly 18 to 89 years. Source study methods: For nucleated cells, counts were estimated from reference gene primer amplification. Data came from immunoSEQ multiplex PCR; TCRdb stores just in-frame clones and leaves some out. Clone size and V and J calls were adopted from that table, with D and trimming inferred from the DNA. The table includes a few hundred thousand clones, approximately 87% detected once.

This TCR was sampled from a man in his forties or fifties in a cohort exposed to, infected with or recovered from COVID-19 (not recorded which). Sample: PBMCs or T cells enriched from blood (not recorded which). V gene TRBV29-1 combines with J gene TRBJ2-3; D unresolved. The CDR3 reads CSVARDTQYF. CDR3 sequence (DNA): TGCAGCGTTGCCCGAGATACGCAGTATTTT.